The entry below describes one T cell receptor beta chain. Some clones are missing from TCRdb's copy, which holds only in-frame ones; the method was immunoSEQ multiplex PCR. This sample yields hundreds of thousands of clones, of which 70% to 90% are seen a single time; under 1.5% belongs to the top ten. The data belong to a study of blood T cell repertoires in COVID-19. Turning to the study itself: Acute and convalescent COVID-19 specimens originated in the United States, Italy and Spain.

The CDR3 is 16 amino acids. Trimming cost V 5 bases and J 3 bases; bases outside gene matches: 10. Germline CDR1 and CDR2: SGHDT and YYEEEE. The clonotype was recovered from a woman aged 30 to 39 with active or convalescent COVID-19. The chain uses TRBV5-6 and TRBJ2-3; 9 nucleotides match TRBD2. What was sequenced was peripheral blood. CDR3 DNA: TGTGCCAGCAGGGAAGCGGGGGGCCCTAATACAGATACGCAGTATTTT. Translating gives CASREAGGPNTDTQYF.